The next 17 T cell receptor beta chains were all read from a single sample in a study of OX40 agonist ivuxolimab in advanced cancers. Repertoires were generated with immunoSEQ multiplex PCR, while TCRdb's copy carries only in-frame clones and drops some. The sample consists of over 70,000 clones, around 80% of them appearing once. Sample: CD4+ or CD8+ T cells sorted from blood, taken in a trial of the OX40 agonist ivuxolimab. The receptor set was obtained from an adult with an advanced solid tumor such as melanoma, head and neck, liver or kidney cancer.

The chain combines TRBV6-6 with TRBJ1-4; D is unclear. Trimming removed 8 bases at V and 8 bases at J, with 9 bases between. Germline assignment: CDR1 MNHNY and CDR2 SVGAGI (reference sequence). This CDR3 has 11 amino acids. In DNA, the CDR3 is TGTGCCAGCCGGGGAGGCGAAAAACTGTTTTTT. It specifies CASRGGEKLFF.

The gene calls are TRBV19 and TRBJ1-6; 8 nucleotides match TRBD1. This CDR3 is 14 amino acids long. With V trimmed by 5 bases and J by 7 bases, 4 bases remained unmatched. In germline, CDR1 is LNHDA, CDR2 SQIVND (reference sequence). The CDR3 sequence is CASSPQGANSPLHF. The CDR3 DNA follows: TGTGCCAGTAGTCCCCAGGGGGCCAATTCACCCCTCCACTTT.

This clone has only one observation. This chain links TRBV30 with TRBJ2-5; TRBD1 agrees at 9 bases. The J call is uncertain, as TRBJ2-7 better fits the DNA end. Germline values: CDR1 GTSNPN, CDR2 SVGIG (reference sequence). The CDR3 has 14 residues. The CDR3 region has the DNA TGTGCCTGGACTGGAGTGACAGGGGGGTACGAGCAGTACTTC. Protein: CAWTGVTGGYEQYF.

Here the CDR3 reads CSGGTSGGYEQFF. CDR3 DNA: TGCAGCGGCGGGACTAGCGGGGGCTATGAGCAGTTCTTC. The chain employs TRBV29-1 and TRBJ2-1; TRBD2 matches at 14 bases. CDR1 and CDR2 from the germline V gene are SQVTM and ANQGSEA. With V trimmed by 7 bases and J by 8 bases, 4 bases remained unmatched. The length of the CDR3 is 13 residues.

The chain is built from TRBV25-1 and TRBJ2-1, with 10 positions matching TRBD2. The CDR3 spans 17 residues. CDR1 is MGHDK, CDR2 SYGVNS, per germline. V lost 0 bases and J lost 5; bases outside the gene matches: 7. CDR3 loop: CASSEYIGGLANNEQFF. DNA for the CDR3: TGTGCCAGCAGTGAATATATAGGGGGACTAGCGAACAATGAGCAGTTCTTC.

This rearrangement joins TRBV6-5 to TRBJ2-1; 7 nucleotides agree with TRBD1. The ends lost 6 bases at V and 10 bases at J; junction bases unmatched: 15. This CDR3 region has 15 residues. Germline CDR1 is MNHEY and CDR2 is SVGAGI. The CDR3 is CASRTFLGTVGEQFF. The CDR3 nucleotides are TGTGCCAGCAGAACCTTTCTCGGGACAGTAGGAGAGCAGTTCTTC.

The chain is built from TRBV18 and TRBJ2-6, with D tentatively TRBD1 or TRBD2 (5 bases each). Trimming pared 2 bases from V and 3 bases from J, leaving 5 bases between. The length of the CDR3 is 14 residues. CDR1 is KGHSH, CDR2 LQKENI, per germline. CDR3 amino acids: CASSPGGGANVLTF. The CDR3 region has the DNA TGTGCCAGCTCACCAGGGGGTGGGGCCAACGTCCTGACTTTC.

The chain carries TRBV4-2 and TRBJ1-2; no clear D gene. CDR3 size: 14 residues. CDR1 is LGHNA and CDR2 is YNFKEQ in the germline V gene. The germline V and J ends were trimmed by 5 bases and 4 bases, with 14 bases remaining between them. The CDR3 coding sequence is TGTGCCAGCAGCTTGGACCGCGATGGCTATGGCTACACCTTC. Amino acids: CASSLDRDGYGYTF.

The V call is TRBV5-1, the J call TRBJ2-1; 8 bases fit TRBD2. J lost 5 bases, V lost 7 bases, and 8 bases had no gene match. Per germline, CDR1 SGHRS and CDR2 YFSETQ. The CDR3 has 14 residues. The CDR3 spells CASHSVAGNNEQFF. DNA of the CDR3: TGCGCCAGCCATTCGGTAGCGGGGAACAATGAGCAGTTCTTC.

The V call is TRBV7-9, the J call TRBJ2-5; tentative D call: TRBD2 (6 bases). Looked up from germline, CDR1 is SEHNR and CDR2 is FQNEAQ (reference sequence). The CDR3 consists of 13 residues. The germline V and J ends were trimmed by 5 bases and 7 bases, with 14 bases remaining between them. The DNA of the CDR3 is TGTGCCAGCAGCCCTGAAAGTAGCGGGACCCAGTACTTC. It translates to CASSPESSGTQYF.

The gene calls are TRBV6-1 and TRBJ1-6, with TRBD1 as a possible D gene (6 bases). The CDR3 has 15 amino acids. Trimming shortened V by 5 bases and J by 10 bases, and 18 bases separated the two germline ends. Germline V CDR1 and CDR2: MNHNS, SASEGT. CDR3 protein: CASSPEGGSGSPLHF. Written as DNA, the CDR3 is TGTGCCAGCAGTCCAGAAGGGGGATCGGGATCACCCCTCCACTTT.

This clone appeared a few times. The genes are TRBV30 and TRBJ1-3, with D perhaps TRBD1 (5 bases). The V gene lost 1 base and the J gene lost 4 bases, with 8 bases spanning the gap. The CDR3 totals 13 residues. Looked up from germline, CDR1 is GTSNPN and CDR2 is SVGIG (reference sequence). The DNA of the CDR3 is TGTGCCTGGAGTGGGGGGTCAGGAAACACCATATATTTT. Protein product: CAWSGGSGNTIYF. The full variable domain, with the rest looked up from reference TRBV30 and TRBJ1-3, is SQTIHQWPATLVQPVGSPLSLECTVEGTSNPNLYWYRQAAGRGLQLLFYSVGIGQISSEVPQNLSASRPQDRQFILSSKKLLLSDSGFYLCAWSGGSGNTIYFGEGSWLTVV.

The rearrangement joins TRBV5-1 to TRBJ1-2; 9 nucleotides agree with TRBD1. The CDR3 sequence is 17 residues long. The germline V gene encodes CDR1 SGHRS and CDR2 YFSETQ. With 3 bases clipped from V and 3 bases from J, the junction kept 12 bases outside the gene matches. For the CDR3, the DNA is TGCGCCAGCAGCTCCACTCTCGGGGGACAGGGAGACTATGGCTACACCTTC. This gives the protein CASSSTLGGQGDYGYTF. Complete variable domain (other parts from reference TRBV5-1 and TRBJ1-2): KAGVTQTPRYLIKTRGQQVTLSCSPISGHRSVSWYQQTPGQGLQFLFEYFSETQRNKGNFPGRFSGRQFSNSRSEMNVSTLELGDSALYLCASSSTLGGQGDYGYTFGSGTRLTVV.

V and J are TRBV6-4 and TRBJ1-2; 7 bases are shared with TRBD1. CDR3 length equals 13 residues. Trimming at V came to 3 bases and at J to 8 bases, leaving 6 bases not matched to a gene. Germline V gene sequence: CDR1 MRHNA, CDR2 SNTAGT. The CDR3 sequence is CASSETTGSGYTF. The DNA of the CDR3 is TGTGCCAGCAGTGAGACGACAGGGTCAGGCTACACCTTC.

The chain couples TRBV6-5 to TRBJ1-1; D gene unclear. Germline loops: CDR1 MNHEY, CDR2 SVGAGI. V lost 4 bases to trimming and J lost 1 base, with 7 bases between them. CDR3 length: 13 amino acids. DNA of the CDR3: TGTGCCAGCAGTTCTCAGGAGAACACTGAAGCTTTCTTT. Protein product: CASSSQENTEAFF.

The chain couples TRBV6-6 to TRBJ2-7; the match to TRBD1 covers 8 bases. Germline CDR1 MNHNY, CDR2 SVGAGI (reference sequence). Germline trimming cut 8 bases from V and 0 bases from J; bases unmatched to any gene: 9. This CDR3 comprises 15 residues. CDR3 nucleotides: TGTGCCAGCCAGGGCCCGGGACAGGCCTCCTACGAGCAGTACTTC. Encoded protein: CASQGPGQASYEQYF.

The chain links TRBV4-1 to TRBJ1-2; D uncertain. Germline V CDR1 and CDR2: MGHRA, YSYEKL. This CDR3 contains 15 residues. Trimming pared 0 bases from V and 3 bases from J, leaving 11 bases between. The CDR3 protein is CASSQDFPGDYGYTF. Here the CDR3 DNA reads TGCGCCAGCAGCCAAGATTTTCCAGGTGACTATGGCTACACCTTC.